The 16 T cell receptor beta chains below all came from one sample that was sequenced in a study of graft-versus-host responses after intestinal transplantation. Sequencing used immunoSEQ multiplex PCR; TCRdb keeps in-frame clones, though not all of them. This table holds around 5,000 clones, 65% to 70% found once. Once graft tissue had been processed, intraepithelial and lamina propria lymphocytes were released. The sample here was ileum tissue, taken almost 310 days after intestinal transplant. The receptors originated from a human patient who received an intestinal transplant, so some T cells may come from the graft donor.

This chain connects TRBV7-9 to TRBJ2-5; the match to TRBD1 covers 8 bases. The DNA end favors TRBJ2-7, so the J call may be wrong. This CDR3 region has 13 residues. CDR1 and CDR2 (germline): SEHNR, FQNEAQ (reference sequence). The CDR3 nucleotides read TGTGCCAGCAGCCCGGACAGGGTTGACGAGCAGTACTTC. Translation: CASSPDRVDEQYF.

The CDR3 here is CASTYGPLEETQYF. The CDR3 DNA sequence: TGTGCCAGCACCTACGGACCCTTGGAAGAGACCCAGTACTTC. The V call is TRBV6-1, the J call TRBJ2-5; D is unresolved. Germline CDR1 MNHNS, CDR2 SASEGT. The CDR3 runs to 14 residues. V shed 7 bases and J shed 3 bases, with 15 bases lying between them.

The genes are TRBV6-4 and TRBJ2-3, with D perhaps assigned TRBD1 or TRBD2 (7 bases each). This CDR3 has 15 amino acids. Trimming took off 0 bases at V and 10 bases at J, with 17 bases between the two ends. The germline gives CDR1 MRHNA, CDR2 SNTAGT. The CDR3 coding sequence is TGTGCCAGCAGTGACTCGAGACAGGGAGGGAATCCGCAGTATTTT. Encoded protein: CASSDSRQGGNPQYF.

This clone is medium-sized by share. The gene calls are TRBV5-1 and TRBJ1-5, with 9 bases identical to TRBD1. The CDR3 is made up of 15 amino acids. Germline V gene sequence: CDR1 SGHRS, CDR2 YFSETQ. Trimming cost V 4 bases and J 2 bases; bases outside gene matches: 4. This CDR3 is CASSRTGDGNQPQHF. CDR3 bases: TGCGCCAGCAGCCGGACAGGGGACGGCAATCAGCCCCAGCATTTT.

This clone was found once. The chain couples TRBV27 to TRBJ2-7, with TRBD2 matching 7 bases. The CDR3 extends over 13 amino acids. V trimming: 1 base; J trimming: 4 bases; junction bases outside the gene matches: 1. Looked up from germline, CDR1 is MNHEY and CDR2 is SMNVEV (reference sequence). In nucleotides, the CDR3 is TGTGCCAGCAGTTTATGGGAGGGGTACGAGCAGTACTTC. This codes for CASSLWEGYEQYF.

This clone has just a few counts. This sequence joins TRBV28 and TRBJ2-2, with D maybe TRBD1 (5 bases). The germline V and J ends were trimmed by 7 bases and 1 base, with 10 bases remaining between them. The germline V gene has CDR1 MDHEN and CDR2 SYDVKM. The CDR3 is 14 residues long. The CDR3 loop is CASIRQRNTGELFF. In DNA form, the CDR3 reads TGTGCCAGCATAAGACAGAGGAACACCGGGGAGCTGTTTTTT.

The gene calls are TRBV6-7 and TRBJ2-3; TRBD1 aligns across 11 bases. TRBV6-7 belongs to the ORF category, with a function that is uncertain. Unmatched junction bases numbered 13, after V lost 6 bases and J lost 2 bases. The CDR3 has 18 amino acids. The CDR3 loop is CASRDRGPEIFFTDTQYF. The DNA of the CDR3 is TGTGCCAGCAGGGACAGGGGGCCCGAAATTTTCTTCACAGATACGCAGTATTTT.

The chain recombines TRBV7-9 with TRBJ1-2; D may be TRBD1 (5 bases). CDR3 size: 12 residues. From germline, CDR1 is SEHNR and CDR2 FQNEAQ (reference sequence). V was pared by 5 bases and J by 10 bases, with 14 bases between. In DNA, the CDR3 is TGTGCCAGCAGCCAAATAATGGGGGACTACACCTTC. Protein product: CASSQIMGDYTF.

CDR3 coding DNA: TGTGCCAGCTCACATCGAACAGGGTTCGGCACAGATACGCAGTATTTT. It codes for CASSHRTGFGTDTQYF. The chain combines TRBV18 with TRBJ2-3; perhaps TRBD1 as D (6 bases). The germline CDR1 and CDR2 sequences are KGHSH and LQKENI. V was trimmed by 4 bases and J by 1 base, leaving 15 bases between them. CDR3 size: 16 residues.

The gene calls are TRBV9 and TRBJ2-3; possibly TRBD2 for D (6 bases). This CDR3 comprises 17 residues. V gave up 4 bases and J gave up 0 bases, with 18 bases separating them. Looked up from germline, CDR1 is SGDLS and CDR2 is YYNGEE. CDR3 nucleotide sequence: TGTGCCAGCAGCTTCGATCCGGGGACTGCAAGCACAGATACGCAGTATTTT. Amino acid sequence: CASSFDPGTASTDTQYF.

This chain connects TRBV28 to TRBJ1-4, with no clear D. Germline CDR1 reads MDHEN; CDR2 reads SYDVKM. There are 14 residues in the CDR3. V lost 8 bases and J 8 bases, leaving 18 bases between the germline ends. CDR3 sequence reads: CASRPGTRGEKLFF. The CDR3 DNA reads as TGTGCCAGCCGCCCCGGCACTAGAGGAGAAAAACTGTTTTTT. Full variable domain (outside the CDR3, taken from reference TRBV28 and TRBJ1-4): DVKVTQSSRYLVKRTGEKVFLECVQDMDHENMFWYRQDPGLGLRLIYFSYDVKMKEKGDIPEGYSVSREKKERFSLILESASTNQTSMYLCASRPGTRGEKLFFGSGTQLSVL.

This chain links TRBV20-1 with TRBJ2-7; the D gene is possibly TRBD2 (5 bases). The CDR3 has 11 residues. Germline CDR1 is DFQATT and CDR2 is SNEGSKA (reference sequence). Between the trimmed V and J ends, which lost 3 bases and 6 bases, there was a span of 9 bases. The CDR3 DNA is TGCAGTGCTAGGAGGGCCAGCGAGCAGTACTTC. This encodes CSARRASEQYF.

The genes are TRBV16 and TRBJ1-6; D gene uncertain. V was pared by 0 bases and J by 7 bases, with 10 bases between. The CDR3 loop spans 15 amino acids. Germline CDR1 and CDR2: KGHSY and FQNENV. The CDR3 DNA sequence: TGTGCCAGCAGCCAATCGCGGGGAGGGAATTCACCCCTCCACTTT. Translating it yields CASSQSRGGNSPLHF.

The sample holds a few counts of this clone. This chain joins TRBV11-3 and TRBJ2-2, with D possibly matching TRBD1 (6 bases). The CDR3 is 15 residues long. The V and J ends lost 1 base and 6 bases respectively, with 12 bases between them. The germline V gene encodes CDR1 SGHNT and CDR2 YENEEA. CDR3 amino acids: CASSLGGHSAGELFF. The DNA for the CDR3 is TGTGCCAGCAGCTTAGGGGGACACTCAGCCGGGGAGCTGTTTTTT.

V gene TRBV5-1 combines with J gene TRBJ2-5; TRBD2 matches at 9 bases. TRBJ2-7 matches the DNA end more closely, so the J call is doubtful. The CDR3 is 16 amino acids. Germline CDR1 reads SGHRS; CDR2 reads YFSETQ. As DNA, the CDR3 is TGCGCCAGCAGCTTGGAGGGCGGGAGGGATATCGACGAGCAGTACTTC. Amino acid sequence: CASSLEGGRDIDEQYF.

This sequence joins TRBV4-2 and TRBJ2-5; a weak D match, TRBD2 (6 bases). From germline, CDR1 is LGHNA and CDR2 YNFKEQ. The CDR3 spans 14 residues. The V and J ends lost 1 base and 5 bases respectively, with 11 bases between them. This CDR3 is CASSQASGVETQYF. DNA of the CDR3: TGTGCCAGCAGCCAAGCATCGGGAGTGGAGACCCAGTACTTC.